Described below is a single TCR beta chain sequence and its context. This sample is drawn from a study of blood T cell repertoires in COVID-19. Germline CDR1 and CDR2: MNHEY and SVGAGI. CDR3 length: 15 amino acids. Allocation to cohorts depended on clinical history reported by the participants. Original handling: Using reference gene primer amplification, nucleated cell counts were estimated. The assay was immunoSEQ multiplex PCR, and TCRdb's table has in-frame clones only and misses some. D and trimming were read from the DNA, whereas the V and J calls and clone size are those reported in that table. The table includes roughly 200,000 clones, around nine tenths detected once.

The chain combines TRBV6-5 with TRBJ1-6; D remains unclear. Sample: PBMCs or T cells enriched from blood (not recorded which). The TCR originated in a man aged 25-45 years in a cohort exposed to, infected with or recovered from COVID-19 (not recorded which). CDR3 sequence reads: CATTRLFPREGPLHF. Here the CDR3 DNA reads TGTGCTACAACTAGGCTGTTTCCTCGCGAGGGACCCCTCCACTTT.